The rows below give T cell receptor beta chains drawn from one sample of a study of T cell responses to AZD1222 COVID-19 vaccine. TCRdb keeps only in-frame clones here, not all; method: immunoSEQ multiplex PCR. The sample records roughly 140,000 clones, approximately 94% being singletons. Sample: peripheral blood, taken on day 0 of AZD1222 vaccination. The source of these receptors is an adult in good health. Each CDR3 is given with its conserved first and last residue. Each record gives: CDR3 length, V gene, D gene, clone size, J gene, CDR3 DNA, CDR3 protein. The D gene is left open where the match is weak. Only some rows state a clone size, as once, few, many or a class for expanded clones.

15	TRBV6-2/TRBV6-3	.	once	TRBJ2-7	TGTGCCAGCAGTTCCCGGACAGCATGGACCTACGAGCAGTACTTC	CASSSRTAWTYEQYF
17	TRBV7-9	.	.	TRBJ2-5	TGTGCCAGCAGCTTATTCCCCCCGGGAGTGGGGGAAGAGACCCAGTACTTC	CASSLFPPGVGEETQYF
16	TRBV5-1	.	.	TRBJ1-2	TGCGCCAGCAGACTGATTGGGACGGTGCCAAAGGATGGCTACACCTTC	CASRLIGTVPKDGYTF
13	TRBV10-2	.	.	TRBJ2-2	TGCGCCAGCAGTGAGTTGGTCACCGGGGAGCTGTTTTTT	CASSELVTGELFF
12	TRBV29-1	.	.	TRBJ2-3	TGCAGCGAGCGCCGGGAGTCAGATACGCAGTATTTT	CSERRESDTQYF
24	TRBV2	.	.	TRBJ2-2	TGTGCCAGCAGTGTGGTATTGGCCAGCTTAAGGTCGGTGGCGACAGTCTCGGGCACCGGGGAGCTGTTTTTT	CASSVVLASLRSVATVSGTGELFF
16	TRBV7-9	.	.	TRBJ1-4	TGTGCCAGCAGCCTTAGTAAACGGGTCGCTAATGAAAAACTGTTTTTT	CASSLSKRVANEKLFF
13	TRBV7-6	.	once	TRBJ2-5	TGTGCCAGCAGTCTGTCCCCCCAAGAGACCCAGTACTTC	CASSLSPQETQYF
15	TRBV7-9	TRBD1	.	TRBJ2-7	TGTGCCAGCAGCTTAGCGGACAGGGGGCGCAGAGAGCAGTACTTC	CASSLADRGRREQYF
16	TRBV28	.	.	TRBJ1-4	TGTGCCAGCAGTTCCCAGGGCGGTGCGGCTAATGAAAAACTGTTTTTT	CASSSQGGAANEKLFF
17	TRBV19	.	.	TRBJ1-5	TGTGCCAGTAGTATAGAAGCGAAGGGGTACAGCAATCAGCCCCAGCATTTT	CASSIEAKGYSNQPQHF
15	TRBV7-7	.	.	TRBJ2-3	TGTGCTAGCAGCCAAGGGGGTCTGGGGGAAGATACGCAGTATTTT	CASSQGGLGEDTQYF
16	TRBV5-4	TRBD2	.	TRBJ2-2	TGTGCCAGCACCCCTAGCGGGGGGGCGGACACCGGGGAGCTGTTTTTT	CASTPSGGADTGELFF
13	TRBV5-4	TRBD2	.	TRBJ2-1	TGTGCCAGCATTTCGGGCGGGAGCAATGAGCAGTTCTTC	CASISGGSNEQFF
16	TRBV7-9	.	.	TRBJ1-2	TGTGCCAGCAGCTTAGGGTCAGGGTCCCTGAACTATGGCTACACCTTC	CASSLGSGSLNYGYTF
15	TRBV19	.	.	TRBJ2-7	TGTGCCAGTAGTCCGAGGGACGGTAACTTCTACGAGCAGTACTTC	CASSPRDGNFYEQYF
15	TRBV20-1	TRBD2	.	TRBJ2-7	TGCAGTGCTAGTGGCAGCGGGAGTGATGGCTACGAGCAGTACTTC	CSASGSGSDGYEQYF
14	TRBV6-2/TRBV6-3	.	.	TRBJ2-1	TGTGCCAGCAGCCAACTGCTAGCGTCCAATGAGCAGTTCTTC	CASSQLLASNEQFF
19	TRBV18	TRBD2	.	TRBJ2-7	TGTGCCAGCTCACCACGTTATCGGGCGGGGGGGCCTCTCTCCTACGAGCAGTACTTC	CASSPRYRAGGPLSYEQYF
12	TRBV11-2	.	once	TRBJ1-5	TGTGCCAGCAGCTCCGGTGGGGAGCCCCAGCATTTT	CASSSGGEPQHF
15	TRBV7-9	.	.	TRBJ1-1	TGTGCCAGCAGCTTTACCCCGGAGAAGAACACTGAAGCTTTCTTT	CASSFTPEKNTEAFF
13	TRBV7-6	.	.	TRBJ2-7	TGTGCCAGCAGCTTACCGGGTTCCTACGAGCAGTACTTC	CASSLPGSYEQYF
15	TRBV12-5	TRBD1	.	TRBJ2-7	TGTGCTAGTGGTCCCTACAGGACAGGGGCCTACGAGCAGTACTTC	CASGPYRTGAYEQYF
13	TRBV25-1	.	.	TRBJ1-1	TGTGCCAGCAGTGAATACGCGTCAGATGAAGCTTTCTTT	CASSEYASDEAFF
14	TRBV30	.	.	TRBJ1-2	TGTGCCTGGCCTAATCCGGGGCCGAACTATGGCTACACCTTC	CAWPNPGPNYGYTF